The 18 T cell receptor beta chains reported below all come from one sample, sequenced in a study of T cell responses to AZD1222 COVID-19 vaccine. Data came from immunoSEQ multiplex PCR; TCRdb stores just in-frame clones and leaves some out. The sample holds 100,000 to 150,000 clones; approximately 91% are singletons and the top ten take under 35%. The sample here was peripheral blood, taken on day 0 of AZD1222 vaccination. Receptors were obtained from an adult in good health.

In regard to this clone: Other DNA sequences in this sample translate to the same CDR3. The CDR3 protein is CASSQDRVSGNTIYF. CDR3 in DNA: TGTGCCAGCAGCCAAGATAGGGTTTCTGGAAACACCATATATTTT. The chain couples TRBV3-1 (or the pseudogene TRBV3-2) to TRBJ1-3; D is undetermined. From germline, CDR1 is LGHDT and CDR2 YNNKEL (reference sequence). V was shortened by 0 bases and J by 1 base, with 7 bases between the two germline ends. This CDR3 has 15 residues.

The chain is built from TRBV6-6 and TRBJ1-3; no firm D call. Germline values: CDR1 MNHNY, CDR2 SVGAGI (reference sequence). The CDR3 has 13 amino acids. The V end was cut by 7 bases, the J end by 2 bases, with 9 bases between. CDR3 sequence (DNA): TGTGCCAGCAAGGTGACCGCTGGAAACACCATATATTTT. This translates into CASKVTAGNTIYF.

The V call is TRBV2, the J call TRBJ2-1; 8 bases agree with TRBD1. This CDR3 has 17 amino acids. Germline V CDR1 and CDR2: SNHLY, FYNNEI. V shed 3 bases, J shed 4 bases, and the junction held 11 bases outside the gene matches. The CDR3 bases are TGTGCCAGCAGTGAGCCTCTATCAGGGGGCAAGTACAATGAGCAGTTCTTC. Its protein is CASSEPLSGGKYNEQFF. Together with reference TRBV2 and TRBJ2-1, the CDR3 gives the full variable domain: EPEVTQTPSHQVTQMGQEVILRCVPISNHLYFYWYRQILGQKVEFLVSFYNNEISEKSEIFDDQFSVERPDGSNFTLKIRSTKLEDSAMYFCASSEPLSGGKYNEQFFGPGTRLTVL.

This chain links TRBV19 with TRBJ1-2, with 7 bases aligning to TRBD1. The CDR3 consists of 16 residues. Trimming cost V 6 bases and J 7 bases; bases outside gene matches: 17. Per the germline V gene, CDR1 is LNHDA and CDR2 is SQIVND (reference sequence). CDR3 sequence (DNA): TGTGCCAGTAGCGAGACACAGGGGCATCGGGTGAGTGGCTACACCTTC. As protein: CASSETQGHRVSGYTF. The whole variable domain, filled in from reference TRBV19 and TRBJ1-2, reads DGGITQSPKYLFRKEGQNVTLSCEQNLNHDAMYWYRQDPGQGLRLIYYSQIVNDFQKGDIAEGYSVSREKKESFPLTVTSAQKNPTAFYLCASSETQGHRVSGYTFGSGTRLTVV.

The rearrangement joins TRBV5-1 to TRBJ1-6, with D perhaps TRBD1 (6 bases). Germline loops: CDR1 SGHRS, CDR2 YFSETQ. Trimming left V 4 bases short and J 4 bases short, with 12 bases between. The CDR3 is 15 residues long. Written as DNA, the CDR3 is TGCGCCAGCAGCACCGGACAGAGTTATAATTCACCCCTCCACTTT. This encodes CASSTGQSYNSPLHF.

The chain employs TRBV3-1 (or the pseudogene TRBV3-2) and TRBJ1-6; D is unclear. The CDR3 loop spans 16 amino acids. Looked up from germline, CDR1 is LGHDT and CDR2 is YNNKEL (reference sequence). Trimming took off 0 bases at V and 3 bases at J, with 9 bases between the two ends. The CDR3 protein is CASSQDPAGYNSPLHF. CDR3 DNA: TGTGCCAGCAGCCAAGATCCCGCCGGCTATAATTCACCCCTCCACTTT.

The rearrangement links TRBV11-2 to TRBJ1-5, with D possibly matching TRBD1 (5 bases). CDR3 size: 15 residues. Trimming removed 4 bases at V and 1 base at J, with 11 bases between. Germline V gene lookup returns CDR1 SGHAT and CDR2 FQNNGV. CDR3 bases: TGTGCCAGCAGCTCTAGGGGAGGGAGCAATCAGCCCCAGCATTTT. Amino acid sequence: CASSSRGGSNQPQHF. The full variable domain, its missing parts supplied by reference TRBV11-2 and TRBJ1-5, is EAGVAQSPRYKIIEKRQSVAFWCNPISGHATLYWYQQILGQGPKLLIQFQNNGVVDDSQLPKDRFSAERLKGVDSTLKIQPAKLEDSAVYLCASSSRGGSNQPQHFGDGTRLSIL.

The rearrangement links TRBV18 to TRBJ1-1; tentative D call: TRBD1 (6 bases). The ends were cut back, 3 bases at V and 7 bases at J, with 15 bases in the middle. Germline lookup yields CDR1 KGHSH and CDR2 LQKENI. This CDR3 has 14 residues. CDR3 coding DNA: TGTGCCAGCTCACCCGACAGGTCTGGCCGTGAAGCTTTCTTT. Translation: CASSPDRSGREAFF.

Details on this clone: The same CDR3 is also encoded by other DNA sequences in this sample. This sequence joins TRBV12-3 or TRBV12-4 and TRBJ1-5; weak D call: TRBD1 (5 bases). Trimming stripped 3 bases from V and 5 bases from J, with 8 bases between. This CDR3 spans 13 amino acids. The DNA for the CDR3 is TGTGCCAGCAGTTTTGGGGGGGATCAGCCCCAGCATTTT. It codes for CASSFGGDQPQHF.

V and J are TRBV5-6 and TRBJ2-5; perhaps D is TRBD1 or TRBD2 (5 bases each). Trimming took off 4 bases at V and 5 bases at J, with 18 bases between the two ends. CDR1 and CDR2 from the germline V gene are SGHDT and YYEEEE. There are 15 residues in the CDR3. CDR3 bases: TGTGCCAGCAGCCGCCCGGGACGGGAAGGGGAGACCCAGTACTTC. Protein sequence: CASSRPGREGETQYF. Supplemented by reference TRBV5-6 and TRBJ2-5, the full variable domain reads DAGVTQSPTHLIKTRGQQVTLRCSPKSGHDTVSWYQQALGQGPQFIFQYYEEEERQRGNFPDRFSGHQFPNYSSELNVNALLLGDSALYLCASSRPGREGETQYFGPGTRLLVL.

This chain joins TRBV27 and TRBJ2-5, with 10 bases lining up with TRBD1. After removal of 5 bases from V and 5 bases from J, the junction contained 8 bases not matched to a gene. From germline, CDR1 is MNHEY and CDR2 SMNVEV (reference sequence). This CDR3 comprises 15 residues. The CDR3 here is CASSTTGQGRETQYF. CDR3 coding DNA: TGTGCCAGCAGTACCACGGGACAGGGGAGGGAGACCCAGTACTTC.

The V gene is TRBV13, the J gene TRBJ1-5, with D maybe TRBD1 (6 bases). Germline-derived CDR1 and CDR2 are PRHDT and FYEKMQ (reference sequence). With 5 bases removed from V and 7 bases from J, the gap between germline ends came to 15 bases. The CDR3 runs to 14 residues. The CDR3 nucleotides read TGTGCCAGCAGCGCCCGGGGGGCAGACCAGCCCCAGCATTTT. It encodes CASSARGADQPQHF.

J is TRBJ2-5 and V is TRBV7-2; D remains unclear. This CDR3 region has 14 residues. Germline V lookup: CDR1 SGHTA, CDR2 FQGNSA. Trimming took off 3 bases at V and 1 base at J, with 9 bases between the two ends. The chain's CDR3 is CASSLPRTQETQYF. CDR3 coding DNA: TGTGCCAGCAGCTTGCCGCGGACCCAAGAGACCCAGTACTTC.

The rearrangement joins TRBV7-2 to TRBJ1-1, with D perhaps TRBD1 (5 bases). V was cut by 5 bases and J by 1 base, with 11 bases left in between. The germline V gene encodes CDR1 SGHTA and CDR2 FQGNSA. This CDR3 spans 14 amino acids. CDR3 residues: CASSLGHQNTEAFF. The CDR3 DNA reads as TGTGCCAGCAGCCTCGGACACCAGAACACTGAAGCTTTCTTT.

Comments on this clone: As the CDR3 is not closed by the conserved phenylalanine or tryptophan, this likely results from a read error. The DNA is omitted, as the CDR3 cannot be located on it reliably, and the CDR3 follows TCRdb's listing. V gene TRBV5-1 combines with J gene TRBJ2-7; TRBD1 was called by the table and not checked on the DNA. Termini included, the CDR3 measures 13 amino acids. The germline gives CDR1 SGHRS, CDR2 YFSETQ. The CDR3 reads CASSLDFRAGLWY.

The V and J genes are TRBV15 and TRBJ1-1, with 7 bases lining up with TRBD1. CDR3 length equals 14 residues. V shed 1 base and J 5 bases; nucleotides not matched to a gene: 4. Germline assignment: CDR1 LNHNV and CDR2 YYDKDF (reference sequence). The CDR3 here is CATSRGQGVTEAFF. The CDR3 DNA reads TGTGCCACCAGCAGAGGACAGGGAGTGACTGAAGCTTTCTTT.

The chain couples TRBV19 to TRBJ1-5; D not resolved. The germline gives CDR1 LNHDA, CDR2 SQIVND (reference sequence). Trimming removed 3 bases from V and 0 bases from J, with 9 bases in between. The CDR3 extends over 15 amino acids. Written as DNA, the CDR3 is TGTGCCAGTAGTATTATCCCGGATAGCAATCAGCCCCAGCATTTT. It codes for CASSIIPDSNQPQHF.

This rearrangement joins TRBV2 to TRBJ1-5, with 9 bases identical to TRBD1. This CDR3 comprises 14 residues. Germline values: CDR1 SNHLY, CDR2 FYNNEI. The V gene end was trimmed by 6 bases and the J gene end by 6 bases; junction bases not matched to a gene: 6. The CDR3 coding sequence is TGTGCCAGCAGACAGGGGGCGCACGGTCAGCCCCAGCATTTT. Translation: CASRQGAHGQPQHF.